This T cell receptor beta chain was sequenced during a study of T cells in tumors after PD-1 blockade (dated by TCRdb to between 2018 and 2020). Study-level background: Exclusion criteria were prior checkpoint blockade, use of systemic immunosuppressants, or recent radiotherapy or other anti-cancer therapy within 4 weeks. Paired single-cell RNA and TCR sequencing was done in the study on site-matched tumors from patients with BCC or SCC, both before and after anti-PD-1 therapy. Pembrolizumab 200 mg every 3 weeks or cemiplimab 350 mg every 2 weeks was administered to patients. An average of 26,066 TCR templates (range about 554-100,000) and roughly 6,000 unique clonotypes was obtained for tumor samples, roughly 20-fold deeper than single-cell TCR sequencing. RECIST version 1.1 was used to evaluate clinical response. While on anti-PD-1 treatment, some of the patients also continued taking daily vismodegib 150 mg. Findings and caveats that apply to the study as a whole: The source of novel T cell clones was not identified, and lymphoid organs or rare unexpanded clones within the tumor or the tumor periphery could be included among the possible sources. Comparisons between pre- and post-treatment samples were the only ones where clonal replacement appeared, with none seen between two pre-treatment samples, a pattern that argues against artifacts from biopsy timing or location. Around 40% of tumor TCR clonotypes were found in blood, and some novel exhausted tumor clones appeared in pre-treatment blood, suggesting peripheral recruitment. Exhausted CD8+ clones expanded after therapy were found to be mostly novel clonotypes undetected pre-treatment, suggesting clonal replacement rather than reinvigoration of pre-existing clones.

The immunoSEQ platform was used for deep TCRbeta sequencing. In the source study's methods: Only productive rearrangements were exported from the immunoSEQ Analyzer for further analysis. A two-sided binomial test with a Bonferroni-corrected P below 0.01 was used to identify clones that significantly expanded or contracted between timepoints. Bulk TCRbeta clonotypes were assigned T cell phenotypes by matching to single-cell RNA+TCR-seq clones sharing the same TCRbeta sequence. Using bulk TCR sequencing data, clone enrichment in tumor was calculated by dividing a clone's tumor frequency by the same clone's PBMC frequency. GLIPH was used to group TCRs into specificity groups, clusters of distinct TCRs likely recognizing common antigens via shared CDR3 motifs. In TCRdb, the immuneACCESS table is reduced to in-frame sequences with V and J assigned. These tables do not hold every clone; where another copy was compared, an unresolved V gene accounts for under half, and the others remain unexplained. V and J calls and clone size come straight from that table; D and trimming were deduced from the DNA. This sample gives several thousand clones in total; roughly two thirds of them show up just once. The top ten hold roughly 8.3% of the sample.

Reading the label with the study, this specimen's time point is: after anti-PD-1 therapy. Tumor biopsies were site-matched, taken from the same primary tumor before and after PD-1 blockade. Genomic DNA extracted from tumor biopsies or peripheral blood was used for bulk TCRbeta sequencing, with input ranging from roughly 600 ng to 6,004 ng. Bulk TCRbeta sequencing was performed on remaining biopsy material to increase sensitivity for rare clonotypes compared with single-cell TCR sequencing. Histologically proven advanced or metastatic basal or squamous cell carcinoma was present in all patients, all of whom were poor candidates for surgical resection. Of the roughly 12 patients in the basal cell carcinoma cohort, several underwent bulk tumor TCR sequencing. Fresh biopsies came from the site of the primary tumor, and part of the tissue was kept in RNAlater for exome and bulk TCR sequencing. Worth noting for this clone: There is no known antigen for this receptor. Base-call qualities are not available, and no considerably larger clone is one nucleotide away.

CDR1 and CDR2 are read off the germline V gene as SGDLS and YYNGEE. V is trimmed back by 3 bases and J by 3 bases, and the junction contains 9 bases that no gene match accounts for. The CDR3, cysteine through phenylalanine, is 16 amino acids long. The entry retains the CDR3 DNA only, 48 bases that are in frame from base 1. The receptor was derived from a human donor with basal cell carcinoma. The rearrangement joined TRBV9 to TRBJ1-2; the junction holds 9 bases that match TRBD1. The specimen comprised tumor tissue, sampled after anti-PD-1 treatment. This receptor carries the CDR3 CASSADRQGEDYGYTF. The bases read TGTGCCAGCAGCGCCGATAGACAGGGGGAGGACTATGGCTACACCTTC.